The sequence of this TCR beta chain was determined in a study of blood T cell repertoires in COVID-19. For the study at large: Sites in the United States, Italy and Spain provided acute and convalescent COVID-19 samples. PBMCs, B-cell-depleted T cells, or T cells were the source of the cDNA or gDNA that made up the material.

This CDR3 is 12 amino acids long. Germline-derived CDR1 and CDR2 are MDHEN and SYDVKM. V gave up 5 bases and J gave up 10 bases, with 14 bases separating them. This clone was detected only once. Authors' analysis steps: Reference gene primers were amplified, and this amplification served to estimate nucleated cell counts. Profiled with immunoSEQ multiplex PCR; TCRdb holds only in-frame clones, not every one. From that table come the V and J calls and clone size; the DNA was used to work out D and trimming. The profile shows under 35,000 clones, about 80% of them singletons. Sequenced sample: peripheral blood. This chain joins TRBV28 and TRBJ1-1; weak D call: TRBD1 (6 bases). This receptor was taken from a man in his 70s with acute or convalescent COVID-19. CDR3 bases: TGTGCCAGCAGTGTGGGGGCGATGGTAGCTTTCTTT. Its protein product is CASSVGAMVAFF.